The rows below give T cell receptor beta chains drawn from one sample of a study of cytomegalovirus exposure and HLA in healthy donors. TCRdb's table, derived via immunoSEQ multiplex PCR, lists solely in-frame clones and lacks some. This table holds 80,000 to 130,000 clones, about 77% found once. Sequenced: PBMCs. These receptors all stem from a woman between 18 and 29 years old in good health and CMV-seropositive. CDR3s include the opening cysteine and the closing phenylalanine or tryptophan. D genes are given only for firm matches. Not all rows give a size; the values are once, few, many and, for expanded clones, a class.

v_gene	abundance	j_gene	d_gene	CDR3aa	CDR3nt
TRBV2	.	TRBJ1-1	.	CASSAAGVNTEAFF	TGTGCCAGCAGTGCCGCAGGCGTGAACACTGAAGCTTTCTTT
TRBV19	once	TRBJ2-1	.	CASSIVAGNEQFF	TGTGCCAGTAGTATAGTCGCAGGGAATGAGCAGTTCTTC
TRBV19	.	TRBJ1-1	TRBD1	CASRSFGGAGGTEAFF	TGTGCCAGCCGAAGCTTCGGTGGCGCAGGGGGAACTGAAGCTTTCTTT
TRBV19	.	TRBJ1-4	.	CASSIATGNEKLFF	TGTGCCAGTAGTATAGCTACTGGTAATGAAAAACTGTTTTTT
TRBV19	.	TRBJ1-4	.	CASSIKGGRGEKLFF	TGTGCCAGTAGTATCAAGGGGGGGCGCGGTGAAAAACTGTTTTTT
TRBV10-3	.	TRBJ2-7	TRBD2	CAISDNPGLAAEQYF	TGTGCCATCAGTGATAACCCGGGACTAGCGGCCGAGCAGTACTTC
TRBV28	.	TRBJ2-7	.	CASTLQGSSYEQYF	TGTGCCAGCACCTTACAGGGCTCCTCCTACGAGCAGTACTTC
TRBV10-3	.	TRBJ2-3	.	CAIRLQGPDTQYF	TGTGCCATCAGGCTACAGGGTCCAGATACGCAGTATTTT
TRBV28	.	TRBJ2-1	.	CASRLTVSEQFF	TGTGCCAGCAGATTGACAGTCTCTGAGCAGTTCTTC
TRBV30	once	TRBJ2-2	.	CAWSVIPPGELFF	TGTGCCTGGAGTGTAATTCCTCCCGGGGAGCTGTTTTTT
TRBV19	few	TRBJ2-5	TRBD1	CASSIEQGEETQYF	TGTGCCAGTAGTATAGAGCAGGGGGAAGAGACCCAGTACTTC
TRBV9	.	TRBJ1-1	.	CASSVHGRGNTEAFF	TGTGCCAGCAGCGTCCACGGGCGGGGGAACACTGAAGCTTTCTTT
TRBV5-4	once	TRBJ2-7	TRBD1	CASSLGGQKAYEQYF	TGTGCCAGCAGCTTGGGGGGACAGAAAGCCTACGAGCAGTACTTC
TRBV7-2	.	TRBJ2-7	.	CASSLVLAIEQYF	TGTGCCAGCAGCTTAGTGTTAGCTATCGAGCAGTACTTC
TRBV27	.	TRBJ2-3	TRBD2	CASSLLSGTSTDTQYF	TGTGCCAGCAGTCTCTTAAGCGGGACTAGCACAGATACGCAGTATTTT
TRBV5-6	few	TRBJ1-3	.	CATFPRAGNTIYF	TGTGCCACCTTCCCCCGGGCTGGAAACACCATATATTTT
TRBV5-1	.	TRBJ1-1	.	CASTGLNTEAFF	TGCGCCAGCACAGGATTGAACACTGAAGCTTTCTTT
TRBV28	.	TRBJ2-7	.	CASSFLGEGGEQYF	TGTGCCAGCAGTTTTTTGGGAGAAGGCGGCGAGCAGTACTTC
TRBV5-8	.	TRBJ1-1	.	CASRPSVLREAFF	TGTGCCAGCCGCCCTAGCGTGCTCCGTGAAGCTTTCTTT
TRBV6-6	few	TRBJ1-4	.	CASSPQVDRWGEKLFF	TGTGCCAGCAGTCCCCAGGTCGACAGGTGGGGTGAAAAACTGTTTTTT
TRBV4-3	.	TRBJ2-7	TRBD2	CASSQDSGSPYEQYF	TGCGCCAGCAGCCAAGACAGCGGGAGCCCCTACGAGCAGTACTTC
TRBV6-5	.	TRBJ2-7	.	CASSGDRSYEQYF	TGTGCCAGCAGCGGCGACAGATCCTACGAGCAGTACTTC
TRBV7-6	.	TRBJ2-3	TRBD2	CASSLDLVREGMADTQYF	TGTGCCAGCAGCTTAGACCTGGTGAGGGAGGGAATGGCAGATACGCAGTATTTT
TRBV15	.	TRBJ1-2	TRBD1	CATSRGQGDYGYTF	TGTGCCACCAGCAGAGGACAGGGGGACTATGGCTACACCTTC
TRBV10-2	.	TRBJ2-7	.	CASRPIQGAYEQYF	TGCGCCAGCAGACCCATCCAGGGCGCCTACGAGCAGTACTTC
TRBV6-5	.	TRBJ2-5	TRBD2	CASRPGLVQETQYF	TGTGCCAGCAGGCCGGGACTAGTCCAAGAGACCCAGTACTTC
TRBV6-5	once	TRBJ2-1	.	CASSYSTGNEQFF	TGTGCCAGCAGTTACTCGACGGGCAATGAGCAGTTCTTC
TRBV5-4	.	TRBJ2-7	TRBD1	CASRPSRDRVNEQYF	TGTGCCAGCAGACCAAGTAGGGACAGGGTCAACGAGCAGTACTTC
TRBV28	.	TRBJ2-4	TRBD1	CASSYRDRENIQYF	TGTGCCAGCAGCTACCGGGACAGGGAAAACATTCAGTACTTC
TRBV11-2	few	TRBJ2-6	.	CASSPQYVLTF	TGTGCCAGCAGCCCCCAATACGTCCTGACTTTC
TRBV7-9	once	TRBJ1-5	TRBD1	CASSFGTGVNQPQHF	TGTGCCAGCAGCTTCGGGACAGGAGTTAATCAGCCCCAGCATTTT
TRBV13	.	TRBJ2-7	TRBD1	CASSPSGQGGYEQYF	TGTGCCAGCAGCCCAAGTGGACAGGGGGGCTACGAGCAGTACTTC
TRBV7-2	.	TRBJ1-2	.	CASSPDKDYGYTF	TGTGCCAGCAGCCCCGACAAAGACTATGGCTACACCTTC
TRBV6-1	.	TRBJ1-2	.	CASSDFVRDNYGYTF	TGTGCCAGCAGTGATTTCGTGAGGGATAACTATGGCTACACCTTC
TRBV19	.	TRBJ1-2	TRBD1	CATRSTGVNYGYTF	TGTGCCACACGATCGACAGGGGTTAACTATGGCTACACCTTC
TRBV9	.	TRBJ2-7	.	CASSTAPRDNSYEQYF	TGTGCCAGCAGCACTGCGCCCCGGGACAACTCCTACGAGCAGTACTTC
TRBV11-2	.	TRBJ2-1	TRBD2	CASSLDLTSGSHEQFF	TGTGCCAGCAGCTTAGATCTAACTAGCGGGAGCCATGAGCAGTTCTTC
TRBV15	few	TRBJ2-7	.	CATSSPRLLSSYEQYF	TGTGCCACCAGCAGCCCCAGACTTCTTAGCTCCTACGAGCAGTACTTC
TRBV10-3	.	TRBJ2-2	TRBD1	CAISEGQGTTGELFF	TGTGCCATCAGTGAGGGACAGGGGACCACCGGGGAGCTGTTTTTT
TRBV7-8	.	TRBJ2-1	.	CASRLSSGDGSEQFF	TGTGCCAGCCGATTGTCATCGGGAGATGGGAGTGAGCAGTTCTTC
TRBV5-6	few	TRBJ2-7	TRBD1	CASSLARQGASYEQYF	TGTGCCAGCAGCCTGGCTCGGCAGGGGGCCTCCTACGAGCAGTACTTC
TRBV28	.	TRBJ2-7	TRBD2	CASSEQPGLAGGMYF	TGTGCCAGCAGTGAACAACCGGGACTAGCGGGAGGAATGTACTTC
TRBV27	.	TRBJ1-2	TRBD1	CASSSRTGCLYGYTF	TGTGCCAGCAGTTCCAGGACAGGGTGTCTTTATGGCTACACCTTC
TRBV28	.	TRBJ2-5	.	CASGRGGEETQYF	TGTGCCAGCGGAAGAGGGGGGGAAGAGACCCAGTACTTC
TRBV28	.	TRBJ2-7	TRBD2	CASSPGTSGSYEQYF	TGTGCCAGCAGCCCCGGGACTAGCGGCTCCTACGAGCAGTACTTC
TRBV7-9	.	TRBJ1-1	TRBD1	CASSLDRLNTEAFF	TGTGCCAGCAGCTTGGACAGGCTAAACACTGAAGCTTTCTTT
TRBV28	.	TRBJ2-1	TRBD2	CASTTSGGEQFF	TGTGCCAGCACGACTAGCGGCGGAGAGCAGTTCTTC
TRBV7-2	.	TRBJ1-4	TRBD1	CASSLGGQGNEKLFF	TGTGCCAGCAGCTTAGGGGGACAGGGGAATGAAAAACTGTTTTTT
TRBV30	.	TRBJ2-7	TRBD2	CAWKGGASGIYEQYF	TGTGCCTGGAAGGGGGGGGCTAGCGGGATCTACGAGCAGTACTTC
TRBV6-5	.	TRBJ2-1	.	CASSPRQEHNEQFF	TGTGCCAGCAGCCCACGGCAGGAACACAATGAGCAGTTCTTC
TRBV4-1	.	TRBJ2-1	TRBD1	CASSRPGQGHNEQFF	TGCGCCAGCAGCCGACCGGGACAGGGCCACAATGAGCAGTTCTTC
TRBV7-2	few	TRBJ2-7	.	CASSLGGVSAYEQYF	TGTGCCAGCAGCCTTGGGGGCGTCTCTGCCTACGAGCAGTACTTC